The T cell receptor beta chain described here comes from a study of cytomegalovirus exposure and HLA in healthy donors. About the study: It was reported in a later analysis that the 120 or so validation repertoires used the same platform as the approximately 600 first-cohort repertoires.

Study results and limitations: Cytomegalovirus association was listed for 170 or so TCR beta chains.

The CDR3 is 16 residues long. Germline loops: CDR1 SGHRS, CDR2 YFSETQ. Trimming cost V 0 bases and J 2 bases, with 14 bases left between them. Concerning this clone: Antigen specificity is unknown.

Method: immunoSEQ multiplex PCR; TCRdb's copy keeps in-frame clones and lacks some. The sample gives roughly 140,000 clones, 70% to 90% of which show up once; roughly 9% is in the top ten. Sequences were obtained from PBMCs. The V gene is TRBV5-1, the J gene TRBJ2-5; possibly TRBD2 for D (6 bases). This receptor was identified in a man between 18 and 29 years old in good health and CMV-seropositive. CDR3 amino acids: CASSLVGLALQETQYF. The CDR3 DNA reads as TGCGCCAGCAGCTTGGTCGGTCTAGCGCTACAAGAGACCCAGTACTTC.